This TCR beta chain was sequenced for a study of blood T cell repertoires in COVID-19. Looking at the study overall: Italy, Spain and the United States were the sources of the convalescent and acute COVID-19 samples.

Produced via immunoSEQ multiplex PCR; TCRdb's table is partial and in-frame only. The sample includes roughly 400,000 clones, just under 90% of them seen just once. In terms of age and location, participants ranged from about 18 to 90 years and lived in fewer than 30 US areas. Cohort allocation depended upon clinical history that participants reported. Recovery meant two consecutive negative NP/OP PCR tests, professional clearance, or resolved symptoms. CDR3 length: 14 residues. In germline, CDR1 is SNHLY, CDR2 FYNNEI. V was pared by 4 bases and J by 0 bases, with 8 bases between. Material: PBMCs or T cells enriched from blood (not recorded which). The chain links TRBV2 to TRBJ2-3, with D possibly being TRBD2 (5 bases). This clonotype was obtained from a woman under 40 who had recovered from COVID-19. Here the CDR3 DNA reads TGTGCCAGCAGTGTCGGGGAAAGCACAGATACGCAGTATTTT. Encoded protein: CASSVGESTDTQYF.